Below, one T cell receptor beta chain is given with its context. Its specificity is not known. The data stem from a study of cytomegalovirus exposure and HLA in healthy donors. Study as a whole: In an earlier analysis, around 100 million unique TCR beta sequences were found from about 190 million T cells.

Whereas donors were nominally healthy upon sampling, unrecorded immune exposures were probable. CDR3 length: 15 amino acids. V was clipped by 5 bases and J by 4 bases; unmatched bases: 5. Germline-derived CDR1 and CDR2 are SEHNR and FQNEAQ (reference sequence). Points from the study as a whole: A later analysis reportedly found that, within productive TCRs, an Asian-associated ancestry cluster had fewer N-insertions than the mean observed across the roughly 700 donors. In an earlier analysis, productive rearrangement rates for most beta V segments clustered near 87% or 30%.

PCR was performed using 60 Vbeta and 13 Jbeta primers. Clones were read by immunoSEQ multiplex PCR, and TCRdb kept only the in-frame ones, dropping some. The sample holds more than 150,000 clones, roughly 87% seen once. The V and J genes are TRBV7-9 and TRBJ2-5; 12 nucleotides align to TRBD2. The sequence came from a girl under three years old in good health and CMV-seronegative. The specimen sequenced was PBMCs. CDR3 nucleotide sequence: TGTGCCAGCAGCGTACTAGCGGGAGGCGGAGAGACCCAGTACTTC. It codes for CASSVLAGGGETQYF.